Presented here are 20 T cell receptor beta chains from one specimen sequenced in a study of shared clonotypes between healthy human individuals. The repertoire was sequenced with immunoSEQ multiplex PCR; TCRdb's copy has only in-frame clones and lacks some. The sample records more than 2 million clones, 85% to 95% being singletons. The sample consisted of naive CD4+ T cells sorted from blood. Documented subset: CD45RA+ positively selected. These receptors came from a man between 18 and 35 years old in good health.

V and J are TRBV6-1 and TRBJ2-7; D gene uncertain. Trimming cost V 2 bases and J 1 base, with 15 bases left between them. CDR1 is MNHNS and CDR2 is SASEGT in the germline V gene. The CDR3 extends over 16 amino acids. The CDR3 region has the DNA TGTGCCAGCAGTGAACGAGGCCTTTCCCCATCCTACGAGCAGTACTTC. The encoded protein is CASSERGLSPSYEQYF.

The chain links TRBV5-1 to TRBJ2-1, with 7 bases identical to TRBD2. Germline V lookup: CDR1 SGHRS, CDR2 YFSETQ. J lost 0 bases, V lost 3 bases, and 6 bases had no gene match. This CDR3 region has 16 residues. CDR3 loop: CASSSGGGSSYNEQFF. In nucleotides, the CDR3 is TGCGCCAGCAGCTCGGGAGGCGGGAGCTCCTACAATGAGCAGTTCTTC.

The chain joins TRBV29-1 to TRBJ2-5, with no clear D. Germline CDR1 and CDR2: SQVTM and ANQGSEA. Trimming pared 4 bases from V and 1 base from J, leaving 7 bases between. CDR3 length equals 12 residues. The CDR3 here is CSVAPVQETQYF. In DNA, the CDR3 is TGCAGCGTTGCCCCCGTCCAAGAGACCCAGTACTTC.

The chain couples TRBV7-6 to TRBJ1-5; D ambiguous. The CDR3 length is 17 residues. The V gene's germline CDR1 is SGHVS and CDR2 FNYEAQ. V dropped 0 bases and J dropped 1 base, with 13 bases sitting between them. This CDR3 reads CASSLASYPGSNQPQHF. For the CDR3, the DNA is TGTGCCAGCAGCTTAGCGTCTTACCCGGGGAGCAATCAGCCCCAGCATTTT.

The chain joins TRBV19 to TRBJ1-5; D not certain. The CDR3 has 13 residues. Trimming removed 9 bases from V and 2 bases from J, with 11 bases in between. Germline V gene lookup returns CDR1 LNHDA and CDR2 SQIVND (reference sequence). CDR3 bases: TGTGCCAGCTGTACAGAGGGCAATCAGCCCCAGCATTTT. Residues: CASCTEGNQPQHF.

The CDR3 DNA reads TGTGCCAGCTGCAGGACACTCGGCACTGAAGCTTTCTTT. Protein sequence: CASCRTLGTEAFF. The V gene is TRBV6-6, the J gene TRBJ1-1, with TRBD1 as a possible D gene (5 bases). V shed 8 bases and J shed 4 bases, with 14 bases lying between them. This CDR3 has 13 residues. Germline CDR1 reads MNHNY; CDR2 reads SVGAGI (reference sequence).

The V and J genes are TRBV15 and TRBJ2-3; D gene uncertain. V lost 0 bases to trimming and J lost 6 bases, with 13 bases between them. The CDR3 extends over 15 amino acids. Germline V gene lookup returns CDR1 LNHNV and CDR2 YYDKDF (reference sequence). CDR3 amino acids: CATSRDAGVADTQYF. In DNA form, the CDR3 reads TGTGCCACCAGCAGAGATGCTGGGGTAGCCGATACGCAGTATTTT.

The chain uses TRBV18 and TRBJ2-3; D unresolved. The CDR3 loop spans 14 amino acids. Germline CDR1 reads KGHSH; CDR2 reads LQKENI. Trimming shortened V by 2 bases and J by 3 bases, and 9 bases separated the two germline ends. The CDR3 reads CASSPVLFTDTQYF. The CDR3 coding sequence is TGTGCCAGCTCACCAGTTTTATTTACAGATACGCAGTATTTT.

This chain links TRBV5-1 with TRBJ2-7, with 14 bases lining up with TRBD2. Looked up from germline, CDR1 is SGHRS and CDR2 is YFSETQ. With 4 bases clipped from V and 6 bases from J, the junction kept 3 bases outside the gene matches. The CDR3 has 14 residues. In DNA form, the CDR3 reads TGCGCCAGCAGCAGGACTAGCGGGGGGCCCGAGCAGTACTTC. It encodes CASSRTSGGPEQYF.

The chain carries TRBV5-1 and TRBJ1-1; 8 bases agree with TRBD1. Germline CDR1 SGHRS, CDR2 YFSETQ. V lost 6 bases, J lost 5 bases, and 15 bases stayed unmatched. CDR3 length equals 16 residues. CDR3 residues: CASTVDGSGGRTEAFF. Here the CDR3 DNA reads TGCGCCAGCACCGTGGACGGGTCAGGGGGCAGGACTGAAGCTTTCTTT. Looking up the rest from reference TRBV5-1 and TRBJ1-1 gives the full variable domain: KAGVTQTPRYLIKTRGQQVTLSCSPISGHRSVSWYQQTPGQGLQFLFEYFSETQRNKGNFPGRFSGRQFSNSRSEMNVSTLELGDSALYLCASTVDGSGGRTEAFFGQGTRLTVV.

This rearrangement joins TRBV25-1 to TRBJ2-1; 16 positions match TRBD2. This CDR3 has 16 amino acids. The germline gives CDR1 MGHDK, CDR2 SYGVNS. The J segment lost 10 bases and the V segment lost 4 bases, leaving 7 bases of the junction unmatched. The CDR3 DNA follows: TGTGCCAGCAGTGGCGGGACTAGCGGGAGGGTGGGGGAGCAGTTCTTC. It translates to CASSGGTSGRVGEQFF.

This clone was observed a single time. The chain couples TRBV28 to TRBJ2-7; no reliable D call. CDR1 is MDHEN and CDR2 is SYDVKM in the germline V gene. CDR3 size: 14 residues. With 2 bases removed from V and 2 bases from J, the gap between germline ends came to 10 bases. The CDR3 nucleotides are TGTGCCAGCAGTTTAGGTGGCAGGACCTACGAGCAGTACTTC. Translated, it gives CASSLGGRTYEQYF.

This chain links TRBV10-3 with TRBJ2-3, with 10 bases identical to TRBD2. The CDR3 has 12 residues. The V gene's germline CDR1 is ENHRY and CDR2 SYGVKD. In DNA, the CDR3 is TGTGGCAGCGGGAGGGTGCAAGATACGCAGTATTTT. Translation gives CGSGRVQDTQYF.

This clone turned up a few times. Other DNA sequences from this sample encode an identical CDR3 as well. The chain links TRBV5-1 to TRBJ1-5; D not resolved. CDR3 length: 14 residues. Germline V CDR1 and CDR2: SGHRS, YFSETQ. The V and J ends lost 0 bases and 2 bases respectively, with 6 bases between them. The CDR3 loop reads CASSLDGGNQPQHF. CDR3 nucleotides: TGCGCCAGCAGCTTGGACGGTGGCAATCAGCCCCAGCATTTT. Variable domain in full (rest from reference TRBV5-1 and TRBJ1-5): KAGVTQTPRYLIKTRGQQVTLSCSPISGHRSVSWYQQTPGQGLQFLFEYFSETQRNKGNFPGRFSGRQFSNSRSEMNVSTLELGDSALYLCASSLDGGNQPQHFGDGTRLSIL.

The chain carries TRBV6-6 and TRBJ1-2; D unclear. V was clipped by 7 bases and J by 2 bases, with 14 bases between them. Germline V gene data show CDR1 as MNHNY and CDR2 as SVGAGI (reference sequence). The CDR3 is made up of 14 amino acids. The CDR3: CASTLTGINYGYTF. The CDR3 DNA follows: TGTGCCAGCACCCTAACCGGGATAAACTATGGCTACACCTTC.

As regards this clone: Other nucleotide sequences from this sample produce the same CDR3. The chain has TRBV30 and TRBJ1-6, with 8 nucleotides matching TRBD1. This CDR3 has 13 amino acids. Germline V lookup: CDR1 GTSNPN, CDR2 SVGIG (reference sequence). The trim removed 4 bases at V and 6 bases at J, leaving 2 bases unmatched. This CDR3 reads CAWKTGGNSPLHF. CDR3 nucleotide sequence: TGTGCCTGGAAAACAGGGGGTAATTCACCCCTCCACTTT.

The CDR3 loop is CASRRTGVVGNTEAFF. CDR3 coding DNA: TGTGCCAGCAGGAGGACAGGGGTAGTAGGGAACACTGAAGCTTTCTTT. V is TRBV2 and J is TRBJ1-1; TRBD1 agrees at 9 bases. The V and J ends lost 6 bases and 1 base, in that order; junction bases with no gene match: 9. Germline V lookup: CDR1 SNHLY, CDR2 FYNNEI. The CDR3 length is 16 residues. The variable domain in full, completed from reference TRBV2 and TRBJ1-1, reads EPEVTQTPSHQVTQMGQEVILRCVPISNHLYFYWYRQILGQKVEFLVSFYNNEISEKSEIFDDQFSVERPDGSNFTLKIRSTKLEDSAMYFCASRRTGVVGNTEAFFGQGTRLTVV.

CDR3 nucleotide sequence: TGTGCCAGCAGCGTCGGACAGGGAGTTTTAGATACGCAGTATTTT. Residues: CASSVGQGVLDTQYF. The V and J genes are TRBV9 and TRBJ2-3; 8 nucleotides line up with TRBD1. The CDR3 consists of 15 residues. Trimming took 2 bases from V and 5 from J; bases not matched to a gene: 7. Germline-derived CDR1 and CDR2 are SGDLS and YYNGEE. Drawing the rest from reference TRBV9 and TRBJ2-3, the complete variable domain is DSGVTQTPKHLITATGQRVTLRCSPRSGDLSVYWYQQSLDQGLQFLIQYYNGEERAKGNILERFSAQQFPDLHSELNLSSLELGDSALYFCASSVGQGVLDTQYFGPGTRLTVL.

The V call is TRBV5-4, the J call TRBJ2-2; 8 positions match TRBD1. Germline CDR1 SGHNT, CDR2 YYREEE (reference sequence). V dropped 1 base and J dropped 5; count of bases not matched to a gene: 16. The CDR3 consists of 19 residues. The CDR3 region is CASSLTVGPGGIRTGELFF. DNA of the CDR3: TGTGCCAGCAGCTTGACGGTGGGCCCAGGGGGCATAAGGACCGGGGAGCTGTTTTTT.

This clone is a singleton in its sample. The chain is built from TRBV7-2 and TRBJ2-2; D is perhaps TRBD2 (7 bases). Trimming stripped 5 bases from V and 5 bases from J, with 24 bases between. Germline-derived CDR1 and CDR2 are SGHTA and FQGNSA. CDR3 length: 18 residues. The CDR3 loop is CASSPPPGAGAGTGELFF. The CDR3, as DNA: TGTGCCAGCAGCCCCCCCCCGGGGGCGGGGGCCGGAACCGGGGAGCTGTTTTTT.